This passage covers 30 T cell receptor beta chains from one sample sequenced in a study of blood T cell repertoires in COVID-19. The table came from immunoSEQ multiplex PCR; TCRdb's copy has only in-frame clones and leaves some out. The top ten hold 4% of the sample, which has around 260,000 clones, about nine tenths seen once. The sequenced sample was peripheral blood. The receptors stem from a man between 60 and 75 years old who had recovered from COVID-19.

This clone was recorded only once. The chain uses TRBV11-3 and TRBJ1-1, with D tentatively TRBD1 (5 bases). Germline V gene sequence: CDR1 SGHNT, CDR2 YENEEA. This CDR3 has 14 residues. The V end lost 1 base, the J end lost 3 bases, and 9 bases lay between the germline ends. CDR3 sequence: CASSLGGGYTEAFF. The DNA for the CDR3 is TGTGCCAGCAGCTTAGGCGGGGGTTACACTGAAGCTTTCTTT.

This chain connects TRBV4-2 to TRBJ2-1; 12 nucleotides line up with TRBD1. The germline CDR1 and CDR2 sequences are LGHNA and YNFKEQ. V shed 0 bases, J shed 6 bases, and the junction held 18 bases outside the gene matches. The CDR3 is 21 amino acids. CDR3 in amino acids: CASSQDLVGTGGVIRFNEQFF. CDR3 DNA sequence: TGTGCCAGCAGCCAAGATTTGGTGGGGACAGGGGGCGTTATCCGTTTCAATGAGCAGTTCTTC.

V is TRBV18 and J is TRBJ2-1; maybe TRBD1 (6 bases). From germline, CDR1 is KGHSH and CDR2 LQKENI. The CDR3 runs 16 residues. V shed 0 bases and J shed 6 bases, with 15 bases lying between them. In DNA, the CDR3 is TGTGCCAGCTCACCACCGCAGGGGTCGGGTGGCAATGAGCAGTTCTTC. Residues: CASSPPQGSGGNEQFF.

The J gene is TRBJ2-2, the V gene TRBV5-1, with 7 nucleotides matching TRBD1. This CDR3 is built from 13 residues. In germline, CDR1 is SGHRS, CDR2 YFSETQ. After removal of 4 bases from V and 8 bases from J, the junction contained 5 bases not matched to a gene. The DNA for the CDR3 is TGCGCCAGCAGCCCAGAGGGGGCTGGGGAGCTGTTTTTT. Protein product: CASSPEGAGELFF.

There are a few counts of this clone. CDR3 region: CASSLTPGTSLNEQFF. The DNA of the CDR3 is TGTGCCAGCAGCTTAACTCCCGGGACTAGTTTGAATGAGCAGTTCTTC. The chain employs TRBV7-3 and TRBJ2-1; TRBD2 matches at 8 bases. Unmatched junction bases numbered 8, after V lost 0 bases and J lost 7 bases. This CDR3 contains 16 residues. Germline V gene sequence: CDR1 SGHTA, CDR2 FQGTGA.

The table lists this clone with a count of one. The chain uses TRBV24-1 and TRBJ2-1; TRBD1 is a possible D gene (8 bases). Deletions cut 0 bases from V and 8 bases from J, with 16 bases between. The CDR3 runs 16 residues. Germline V gene sequence: CDR1 KGHDR, CDR2 SFDVKD. CDR3 DNA sequence: TGTGCCACCAGTGATTTGCGGGAGGCAGGGGGCGATGAGCAGTTCTTC. This translates into CATSDLREAGGDEQFF.

This clone was picked up one time. The CDR3 bases are TGCGCCAGCAGCTTGGAGGGACTAGCCGGCAATGAGCAGTTCTTC. The encoded protein is CASSLEGLAGNEQFF. V is TRBV5-1 and J is TRBJ2-1, with 9 bases lining up with TRBD2. In germline, CDR1 is SGHRS, CDR2 YFSETQ. V lost 0 bases and J lost 6; bases outside the gene matches: 4. The CDR3 totals 15 residues.

The V gene is TRBV13, the J gene TRBJ1-6; D gene uncertain. Trimming cost V 2 bases and J 4 bases, with 18 bases left between them. Germline lookup yields CDR1 PRHDT and CDR2 FYEKMQ (reference sequence). This CDR3 contains 18 residues. The CDR3: CASSLIRSREAYNSPLHF. CDR3 DNA: TGTGCCAGCAGCTTAATCCGGTCGCGTGAAGCGTATAATTCACCCCTCCACTTT.

The DNA of the CDR3 is TGTGCCAGCAGCACGAGGGGGGGTAGCTCCTACAATGAGCAGTTCTTC. It translates to CASSTRGGSSYNEQFF. The rearrangement uses TRBV9 and TRBJ2-1, with D maybe TRBD2 (7 bases). V lost 4 bases and J lost 0, with 14 bases in between. CDR1 and CDR2 from the germline V gene are SGDLS and YYNGEE. This CDR3 region has 16 residues.

The chain joins TRBV2 to TRBJ1-4; 9 bases agree with TRBD1. The CDR3 contains 15 residues. Trimming cost V 6 bases and J 5 bases; bases outside gene matches: 7. Germline lookup yields CDR1 SNHLY and CDR2 FYNNEI. CDR3: CASRLRTGANEKLFF. The CDR3 coding sequence is TGTGCCAGCAGGCTCAGGACAGGGGCAAATGAAAAACTGTTTTTT.

The rearrangement links TRBV5-6 to TRBJ2-7, with 9 positions matching TRBD2. The V gene's germline CDR1 is SGHDT and CDR2 YYEEEE. This CDR3 contains 17 residues. V shed 4 bases and J 4 bases; nucleotides not matched to a gene: 15. CDR3 protein: CASSPGGGGGAFYEQYF. The CDR3 nucleotides are TGTGCCAGCAGCCCGGGAGGCGGCGGGGGGGCTTTTTACGAGCAGTACTTC.

The table lists this clone with a count of one. This chain links TRBV5-1 with TRBJ1-4; 7 positions agree with TRBD1. The V gene's germline CDR1 is SGHRS and CDR2 YFSETQ. Losses at the gene ends were 6 bases for V and 4 bases for J; bases not matched to a gene: 3. CDR3 length: 13 residues. The CDR3 is CASTRGDNEKLFF. Here the CDR3 DNA reads TGCGCCAGCACCAGGGGGGATAATGAAAAACTGTTTTTT.

CDR3 nucleotides: TGTGCCACCAGCCTTCGGACAGGCCACTACGAGCAGTACTTC. Translated: CATSLRTGHYEQYF. The V and J genes are TRBV15 and TRBJ2-7; 7 bases are shared with TRBD1. The CDR3 is 14 amino acids. Germline trimming cut 5 bases from V and 3 bases from J; bases unmatched to any gene: 7. CDR1 and CDR2 from the germline V gene are LNHNV and YYDKDF (reference sequence).

The chain is built from TRBV4-1 and TRBJ2-3; TRBD2 matches at 7 bases. After removal of 0 bases from V and 1 base from J, the junction contained 4 bases not matched to a gene. Looked up from germline, CDR1 is MGHRA and CDR2 is YSYEKL. The CDR3 covers 16 residues. The CDR3 is CASSQELAAGTDTQYF. In DNA form, the CDR3 reads TGCGCCAGCAGCCAAGAGCTAGCGGCTGGCACAGATACGCAGTATTTT.

This clone showed up just a few times. The chain links TRBV7-8 to TRBJ1-6, with D unclear. V was clipped by 7 bases and J by 8 bases, with 15 bases between them. The CDR3 spans 14 residues. Germline V CDR1 and CDR2: SGHVS, FQNEAQ. This CDR3 is CASTKLGGDSPLHF. The CDR3 nucleotides are TGTGCCAGCACCAAATTGGGAGGTGATTCACCCCTCCACTTT.

The chain couples TRBV19 to TRBJ2-3; D perhaps matches TRBD2 (5 bases). This CDR3 spans 13 amino acids. Germline V gene sequence: CDR1 LNHDA, CDR2 SQIVND (reference sequence). The ends were cut back, 6 bases at V and 6 bases at J, with 13 bases in the middle. The CDR3 DNA is TGTGCCAGTAGAGACTATCCTGTCGATACGCAGTATTTT. Amino acid sequence: CASRDYPVDTQYF.

This clone has a handful of counts. This CDR3 reads CASSMLRAHDQPQHF. Written as DNA, the CDR3 is TGTGCCAGTAGTATGTTGAGGGCTCATGATCAGCCCCAGCATTTT. J is TRBJ1-5 and V is TRBV19; the D is unclear. The length of the CDR3 is 15 residues. Trimming stripped 3 bases from V and 5 bases from J, with 14 bases between. CDR1 and CDR2 (germline): LNHDA, SQIVND (reference sequence).

The rearrangement uses TRBV29-1 and TRBJ2-7; TRBD2 aligns across 8 bases. CDR3 length: 14 residues. Germline CDR1 is SQVTM and CDR2 is ANQGSEA. The trim removed 4 bases at V and 3 bases at J, leaving 8 bases unmatched. Here the CDR3 reads CSVVGTRGDYEQYF. CDR3 DNA: TGCAGCGTTGTAGGGACTAGGGGAGACTACGAGCAGTACTTC.

The V gene is TRBV10-1, the J gene TRBJ2-5, with 11 bases matching TRBD2. The CDR3 has 16 amino acids. After removal of 6 bases from V and 2 bases from J, the junction contained 8 bases not matched to a gene. CDR1 and CDR2 (germline): WNHNN, SYGVQD (reference sequence). The CDR3 region has the DNA TGCGCCAGCAGCCTAGCTTCTAGCGGGGGGCAAGAGACCCAGTACTTC. Translating gives CASSLASSGGQETQYF.

V gene TRBV3-1 (or the pseudogene TRBV3-2) combines with J gene TRBJ1-6, with D unclear. Germline V CDR1 and CDR2: LGHDT, YNNKEL (reference sequence). The CDR3 contains 14 residues. Trimming removed 1 base from V and 6 bases from J, with 7 bases in between. CDR3 region: CASSQVVRNSPLHF. CDR3 DNA: TGTGCCAGCAGCCAAGTAGTCCGTAATTCACCCCTCCACTTT.

This clone was seen just once. The genes are TRBV4-1 and TRBJ2-3; 12 positions agree with TRBD2. V lost 0 bases and J lost 6; bases outside the gene matches: 10. The CDR3 runs 18 residues. Germline V lookup: CDR1 MGHRA, CDR2 YSYEKL. The CDR3 nucleotides read TGCGCCAGCAGCCAAGATACAGGGCTAGCGGGGGGGACGGATACGCAGTATTTT. Its translation: CASSQDTGLAGGTDTQYF.

In this sample, this clone turned up a few times. V and J are TRBV5-1 and TRBJ2-7; 8 nucleotides line up with TRBD1. Losses at the gene ends were 3 bases for V and 4 bases for J; bases not matched to a gene: 12. The CDR3 has 16 amino acids. The germline gives CDR1 SGHRS, CDR2 YFSETQ. The CDR3 DNA reads TGCGCCAGCAGCTGGACAGGGAGCAGGTCGGATTACGAGCAGTACTTC. Amino acids: CASSWTGSRSDYEQYF.

The V and J genes are TRBV7-8 and TRBJ2-1; TRBD1 matches 7 bases. There are 16 residues in the CDR3. Germline V gene lookup returns CDR1 SGHVS and CDR2 FQNEAQ. V lost 5 bases to trimming and J lost 5 bases; unmatched junction nucleotides: 12. CDR3 coding DNA: TGTGCCAGCAGCCCCCGGGACAGAGGATCTCACAATGAGCAGTTCTTC. Encoded protein: CASSPRDRGSHNEQFF.

The chain recombines TRBV9 with TRBJ1-1, with a tentative D call TRBD1 (5 bases). V shed 4 bases and J shed 7 bases, with 20 bases lying between them. The V gene's germline CDR1 is SGDLS and CDR2 YYNGEE. This CDR3 is 15 amino acids long. CDR3 nucleotide sequence: TGTGCCAGCAGCCCCGTGGGGCAGGCACCCAATGAAGCTTTCTTT. As protein: CASSPVGQAPNEAFF.

This clone showed up just a few times. The chain employs TRBV5-1 and TRBJ1-4, with TRBD1 matching over 8 bases. V gave up 3 bases and J gave up 0 bases; unmatched junction bases: 1. From germline, CDR1 is SGHRS and CDR2 YFSETQ. The CDR3 runs to 15 residues. The CDR3 here is CASSWTGSTNEKLFF. In DNA form, the CDR3 reads TGCGCCAGCAGCTGGACAGGGTCAACTAATGAAAAACTGTTTTTT.

The rearrangement joins TRBV7-9 to TRBJ2-7; 9 bases align to TRBD2. The CDR3 runs to 17 residues. The ends lost 3 bases at V and 4 bases at J; junction bases unmatched: 13. Germline values: CDR1 SEHNR, CDR2 FQNEAQ (reference sequence). The CDR3 bases are TGTGCCAGCAGCTTCTCTTCAGCGGGGGGCTTGAGATACGAGCAGTACTTC. Residues: CASSFSSAGGLRYEQYF. The full variable domain, with the rest looked up from reference TRBV7-9 and TRBJ2-7, is DTGVSQNPRHKITKRGQNVTFRCDPISEHNRLYWYRQTLGQGPEFLTYFQNEAQLEKSRLLSDRFSAERPKGSFSTLEIQRTEQGDSAMYLCASSFSSAGGLRYEQYFGPGTRLTVT.

Only a few counts were recorded for this clone. The V and J genes are TRBV27 and TRBJ2-7; 14 bases map to TRBD2. J was trimmed by 3 bases and V by 5 bases; bases with no gene match: 6. The CDR3 is 16 amino acids. In germline, CDR1 is MNHEY, CDR2 SMNVEV (reference sequence). The CDR3 coding sequence is TGTGCCAGCAGTCGAGGGACTAGCGGGAGTTTCTACGAGCAGTACTTC. Translation gives CASSRGTSGSFYEQYF.

The chain uses TRBV5-1 and TRBJ2-7; 8 bases align to TRBD1. V gave up 0 bases and J gave up 5 bases; unmatched junction bases: 1. The CDR3 sequence is 13 residues long. Looked up from germline, CDR1 is SGHRS and CDR2 is YFSETQ. This chain's CDR3 is CASSLATGDEQYF. The DNA for the CDR3 is TGCGCCAGCAGCTTGGCGACAGGGGACGAGCAGTACTTC. Complete variable domain (other parts from reference TRBV5-1 and TRBJ2-7): KAGVTQTPRYLIKTRGQQVTLSCSPISGHRSVSWYQQTPGQGLQFLFEYFSETQRNKGNFPGRFSGRQFSNSRSEMNVSTLELGDSALYLCASSLATGDEQYFGPGTRLTVT.

This clone was detected only once. The chain uses TRBV29-1 and TRBJ1-2; 7 positions agree with TRBD1. V lost 6 bases, J lost 4 bases, and 2 bases stayed unmatched. The CDR3 spans 11 residues. The germline gives CDR1 SQVTM, CDR2 ANQGSEA. The CDR3 DNA follows: TGCAGCGTACAGGGGATCTATGGCTACACCTTC. It codes for CSVQGIYGYTF.

The V gene is TRBV11-2, the J gene TRBJ1-2, with unresolved D. The ends were cut back, 5 bases at V and 5 bases at J, with 9 bases in the middle. CDR1 SGHAT and CDR2 FQNNGV come from the germline V gene. The CDR3 totals 12 residues. The CDR3 spells CASSATQYGYTF. DNA of the CDR3: TGTGCCAGCAGCGCGACTCAATATGGCTACACCTTC.